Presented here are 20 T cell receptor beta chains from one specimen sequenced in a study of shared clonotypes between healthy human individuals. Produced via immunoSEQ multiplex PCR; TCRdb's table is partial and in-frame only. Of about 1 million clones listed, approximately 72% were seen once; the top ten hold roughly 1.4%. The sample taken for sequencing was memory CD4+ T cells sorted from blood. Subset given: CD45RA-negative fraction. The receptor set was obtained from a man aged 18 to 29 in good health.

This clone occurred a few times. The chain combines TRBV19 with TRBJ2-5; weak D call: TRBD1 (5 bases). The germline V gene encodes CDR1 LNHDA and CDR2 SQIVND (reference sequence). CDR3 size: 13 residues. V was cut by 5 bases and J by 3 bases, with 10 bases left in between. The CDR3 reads CASSFQGEETQYF. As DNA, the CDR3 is TGTGCCAGTAGTTTCCAAGGGGAAGAGACCCAGTACTTC. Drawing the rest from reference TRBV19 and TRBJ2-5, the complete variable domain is DGGITQSPKYLFRKEGQNVTLSCEQNLNHDAMYWYRQDPGQGLRLIYYSQIVNDFQKGDIAEGYSVSREKKESFPLTVTSAQKNPTAFYLCASSFQGEETQYFGPGTRLLVL.

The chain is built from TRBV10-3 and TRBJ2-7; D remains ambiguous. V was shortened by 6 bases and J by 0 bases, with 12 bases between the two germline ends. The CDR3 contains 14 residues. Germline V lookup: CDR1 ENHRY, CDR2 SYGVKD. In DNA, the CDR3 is TGTGCCATCAGCCCCCAGGTGGGCTCCTACGAGCAGTACTTC. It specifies CAISPQVGSYEQYF.

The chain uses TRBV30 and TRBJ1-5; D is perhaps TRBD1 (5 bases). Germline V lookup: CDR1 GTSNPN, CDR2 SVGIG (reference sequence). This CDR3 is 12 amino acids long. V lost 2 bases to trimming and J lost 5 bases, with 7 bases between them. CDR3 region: CAWSPGDQPQHF. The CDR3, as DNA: TGTGCCTGGAGTCCGGGGGATCAGCCCCAGCATTTT.

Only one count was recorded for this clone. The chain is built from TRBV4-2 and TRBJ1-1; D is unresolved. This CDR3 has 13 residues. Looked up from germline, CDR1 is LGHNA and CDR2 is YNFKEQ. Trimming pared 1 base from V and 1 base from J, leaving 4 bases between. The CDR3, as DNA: TGTGCCAGCAGCCAAGCTTGGAACACTGAAGCTTTCTTT. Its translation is CASSQAWNTEAFF.

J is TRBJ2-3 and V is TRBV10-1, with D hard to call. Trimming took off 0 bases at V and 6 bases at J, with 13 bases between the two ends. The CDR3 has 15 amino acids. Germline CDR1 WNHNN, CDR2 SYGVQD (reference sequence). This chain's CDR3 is CASSESIPFFDTQYF. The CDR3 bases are TGCGCCAGCAGTGAGTCGATCCCCTTTTTCGATACGCAGTATTTT.

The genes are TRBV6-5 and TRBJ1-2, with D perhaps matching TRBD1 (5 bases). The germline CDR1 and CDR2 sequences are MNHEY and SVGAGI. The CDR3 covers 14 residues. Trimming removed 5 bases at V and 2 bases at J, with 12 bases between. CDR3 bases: TGTGCCAGCAGTCCAACCCAGGGCAACTATGGCTACACCTTC. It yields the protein CASSPTQGNYGYTF.

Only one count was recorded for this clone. CDR3 sequence: CASSEPGTYEQYF. The CDR3 region has the DNA TGTGCCAGCAGTGAACCGGGAACCTACGAGCAGTACTTC. This chain connects TRBV25-1 to TRBJ2-7; TRBD2 is a possible D gene (5 bases). Trimming took 2 bases from V and 2 from J, leaving 7 bases between them. The CDR3 is made up of 13 amino acids. CDR1 MGHDK and CDR2 SYGVNS come from the germline V gene.

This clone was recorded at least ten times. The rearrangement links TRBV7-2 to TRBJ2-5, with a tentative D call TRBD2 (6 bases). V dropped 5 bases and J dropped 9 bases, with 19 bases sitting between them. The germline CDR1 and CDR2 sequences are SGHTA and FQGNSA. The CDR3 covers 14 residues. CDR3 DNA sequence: TGTGCCAGCAGCCCCGGGACTGCCGTAATGCCCCAGTACTTC. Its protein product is CASSPGTAVMPQYF.

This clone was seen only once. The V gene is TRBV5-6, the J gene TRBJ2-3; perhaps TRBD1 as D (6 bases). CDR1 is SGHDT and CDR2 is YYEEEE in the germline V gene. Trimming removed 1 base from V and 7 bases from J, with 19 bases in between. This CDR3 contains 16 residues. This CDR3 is CASSLKAGSRGYTQYF. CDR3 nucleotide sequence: TGTGCCAGCAGCTTGAAGGCAGGGAGTAGGGGGTATACGCAGTATTTT.

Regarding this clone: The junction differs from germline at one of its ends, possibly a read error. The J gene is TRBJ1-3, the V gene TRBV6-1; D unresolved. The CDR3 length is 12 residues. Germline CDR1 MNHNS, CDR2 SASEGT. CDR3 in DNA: TGTGCCAGCAGTGAAGCGCCGGGGTCTAAGAGTTTT. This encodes CASSEAPGSKSF.

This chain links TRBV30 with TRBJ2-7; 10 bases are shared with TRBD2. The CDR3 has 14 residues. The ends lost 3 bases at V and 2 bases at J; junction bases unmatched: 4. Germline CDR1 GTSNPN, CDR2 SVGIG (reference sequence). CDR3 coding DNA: TGTGCCTGGAGGGATAGCGGGGGGACCTACGAGCAGTACTTC. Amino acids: CAWRDSGGTYEQYF. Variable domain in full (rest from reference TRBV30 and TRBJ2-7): SQTIHQWPATLVQPVGSPLSLECTVEGTSNPNLYWYRQAAGRGLQLLFYSVGIGQISSEVPQNLSASRPQDRQFILSSKKLLLSDSGFYLCAWRDSGGTYEQYFGPGTRLTVT.

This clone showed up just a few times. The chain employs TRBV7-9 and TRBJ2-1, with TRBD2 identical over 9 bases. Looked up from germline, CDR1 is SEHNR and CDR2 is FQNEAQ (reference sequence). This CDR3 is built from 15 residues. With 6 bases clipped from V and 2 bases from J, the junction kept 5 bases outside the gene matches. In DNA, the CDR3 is TGTGCCAGCAGTTTTGGGACTAGCCCCTACAATGAGCAGTTCTTC. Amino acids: CASSFGTSPYNEQFF. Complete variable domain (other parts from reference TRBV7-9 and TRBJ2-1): DTGVSQNPRHKITKRGQNVTFRCDPISEHNRLYWYRQTLGQGPEFLTYFQNEAQLEKSRLLSDRFSAERPKGSFSTLEIQRTEQGDSAMYLCASSFGTSPYNEQFFGPGTRLTVL.

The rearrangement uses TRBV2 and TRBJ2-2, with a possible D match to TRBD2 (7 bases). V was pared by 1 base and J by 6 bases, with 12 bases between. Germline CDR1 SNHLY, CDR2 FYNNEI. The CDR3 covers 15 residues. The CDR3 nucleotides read TGTGCCAGCAGTGAAGGGGGGGGCCCCGCCGGGGAGCTGTTTTTT. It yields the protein CASSEGGGPAGELFF. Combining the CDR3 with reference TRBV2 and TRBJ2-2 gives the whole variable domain EPEVTQTPSHQVTQMGQEVILRCVPISNHLYFYWYRQILGQKVEFLVSFYNNEISEKSEIFDDQFSVERPDGSNFTLKIRSTKLEDSAMYFCASSEGGGPAGELFFGEGSRLTVL.

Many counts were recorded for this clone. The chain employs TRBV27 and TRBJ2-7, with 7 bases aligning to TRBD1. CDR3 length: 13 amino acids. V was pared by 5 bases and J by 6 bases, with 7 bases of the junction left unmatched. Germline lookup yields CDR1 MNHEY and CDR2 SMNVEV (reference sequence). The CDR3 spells CASSPDRRGEQYF. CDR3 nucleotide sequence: TGTGCCAGCAGTCCGGACAGGCGTGGCGAGCAGTACTTC.

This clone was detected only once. In DNA, the CDR3 is TGTGCCAGCGTACAAAGACAATACACTGAAGCTTTCTTT. It yields the protein CASVQRQYTEAFF. The J gene is TRBJ1-1, the V gene TRBV2, with D unresolved. The germline V gene encodes CDR1 SNHLY and CDR2 FYNNEI. The V end lost 8 bases, the J end lost 3 bases, and 13 bases lay between the germline ends. The CDR3 loop spans 13 amino acids.

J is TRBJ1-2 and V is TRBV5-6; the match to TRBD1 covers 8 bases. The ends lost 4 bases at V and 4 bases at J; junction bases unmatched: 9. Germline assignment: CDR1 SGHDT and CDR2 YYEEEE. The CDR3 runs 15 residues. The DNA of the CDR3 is TGTGCCAGCAGCCCAAAGGACAGGGATAGCTATGGCTACACCTTC. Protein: CASSPKDRDSYGYTF.

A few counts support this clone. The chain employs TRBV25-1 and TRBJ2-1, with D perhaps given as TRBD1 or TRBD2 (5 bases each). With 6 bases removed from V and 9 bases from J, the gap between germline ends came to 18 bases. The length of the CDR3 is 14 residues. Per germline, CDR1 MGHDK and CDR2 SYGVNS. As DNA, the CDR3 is TGTGCCAGCAGGGACCCGGGACCCGAAAGTGAGCAGTTCTTC. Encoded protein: CASRDPGPESEQFF.

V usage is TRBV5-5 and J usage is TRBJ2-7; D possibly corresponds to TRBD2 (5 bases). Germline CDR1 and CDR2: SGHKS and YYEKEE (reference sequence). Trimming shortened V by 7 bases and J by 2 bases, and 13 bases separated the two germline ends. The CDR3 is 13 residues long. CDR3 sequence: CASSFGDTYEQYF. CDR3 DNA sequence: TGTGCCAGCTCGTTCGGGGATACCTACGAGCAGTACTTC.

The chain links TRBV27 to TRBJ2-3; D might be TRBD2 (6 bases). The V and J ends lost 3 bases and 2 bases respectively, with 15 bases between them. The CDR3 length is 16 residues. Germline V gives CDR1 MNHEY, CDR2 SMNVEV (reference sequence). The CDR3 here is CASSFAGLGITDTQYF. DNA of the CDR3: TGTGCCAGCAGTTTTGCGGGGCTCGGGATCACAGATACGCAGTATTTT.

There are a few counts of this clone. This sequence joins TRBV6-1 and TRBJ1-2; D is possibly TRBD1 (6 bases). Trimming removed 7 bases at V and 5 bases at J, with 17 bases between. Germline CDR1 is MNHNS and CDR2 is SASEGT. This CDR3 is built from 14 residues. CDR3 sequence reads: CASMTDRTTYGYTF. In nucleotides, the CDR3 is TGTGCCAGCATGACCGACAGGACGACTTATGGCTACACCTTC.